These 25 T cell receptor beta chains were all obtained from the same sample, sequenced in a study of tumor and adjacent non-tumor tissue in lung cancer. A modified ARM-PCR protocol with three rounds of nested PCR amplified TCRbeta. TCRdb processed the multiplex PCR reads anew with MiXCR; each CDR3 protein has one entry. This table has about 75,000 distinct CDR3 sequences, under 85% appearing once. RNA was extracted from bulk tissue without any cell sorting. The sequencing sample was made of lung tumor tissue. The origin of the receptors is a woman aged 50 to 60 with non-small cell lung cancer.

With respect to this clonotype: Just one base apart from a much larger clone, this may be a read error. This rearrangement joins TRBV28 to TRBJ2-7; 8 nucleotides line up with TRBD2. Germline assignment: CDR1 MDHEN and CDR2 SYDVKM. The CDR3 loop spans 15 amino acids. This CDR3 reads CARSLWGGRSYEQYF. CDR3 DNA sequence: TGTGCCAGGAGTTTATGGGGCGGGAGGTCCTACGAGCAGTACTTC.

This clonotype was seen ten or more times. The chain employs TRBV6-1 and TRBJ1-2; the match to TRBD1 covers 7 bases. J was trimmed by 8 bases and V by 4 bases; bases with no gene match: 4. The CDR3 has 12 amino acids. Looked up from germline, CDR1 is MNHNS and CDR2 is SASEGT. The CDR3 protein is CASSGGGAGYTF. For the CDR3, the DNA is TGTGCCAGCAGTGGAGGGGGCGCGGGCTACACCTTC.

Turning to this clonotype: Since a much larger clone is just one base distant, this may be a read error. This chain uses TRBV20-1 with TRBJ2-3; D is undetermined. The CDR3 is made up of 9 amino acids. From germline, CDR1 is DFQATT and CDR2 SNEGSKA (reference sequence). Here the CDR3 reads CNAGDTQYF. CDR3 nucleotide sequence: TGCAATGCTGGAGATACGCAGTATTTT.

Comments on this clonotype: An end of the junction does not agree with germline; a read error may underlie this. V is TRBV28 and J is TRBJ2-2, with 7 bases lining up with TRBD2. The germline V gene has CDR1 MDHEN and CDR2 SYDVKM. This CDR3 has 13 residues. The CDR3 coding sequence is TGTGCCAGCAGTCCCAGCGGGGCGGTCCAGCTGTTATTC. It yields the protein CASSPSGAVQLLF.

For this clonotype: Given the absence of the conserved phenylalanine or tryptophan at the CDR3 end, a read error is likely. This rearrangement joins TRBV6-1 to TRBJ2-3; 8 nucleotides align to TRBD2. This CDR3 region has 16 residues. Germline V lookup: CDR1 MNHNS, CDR2 SASEGT. The CDR3 loop reads CANSESLAGSTDTQYS. As DNA, the CDR3 is TGTGCCAACAGTGAGAGTCTAGCGGGTAGCACAGATACACAGTATTCT.

Concerning this clonotype: A read error may produce the germline difference seen at one junction end. The chain joins TRBV11-2 to TRBJ2-7, with D uncertain. CDR3 size: 14 residues. Germline V gene lookup returns CDR1 SGHAT and CDR2 FQNNGV. CDR3 amino acids: CASSLDFVSYEQYF. Here the CDR3 DNA reads TGTGCCAGCAGTTTAGATTTCGTAAGCTACGAGCAATACTTC. The complete variable domain, with remaining parts taken from reference TRBV11-2 and TRBJ2-7, reads EAGVAQSPRYKIIEKRQSVAFWCNPISGHATLYWYQQILGQGPKLLIQFQNNGVVDDSQLPKDRFSAERLKGVDSTLKIQPAKLEDSAVYLCASSLDFVSYEQYFGPGTRLTVT.

Worth noting for this clonotype: One junction end does not reproduce the germline sequence, and a read error may be involved. This chain links TRBV11-3 with TRBJ2-3; 7 bases agree with TRBD2. This CDR3 region has 20 residues. Germline V lookup: CDR1 SGHNT, CDR2 YENEEA. CDR3 protein: CASSSRPYSSSSGSTDTPYF. The CDR3 DNA reads as TGTGCCAGCAGCTCTCGCCCATATTCTTCCTCTAGCGGCAGCACAGATACGCCGTATTTT.

As concerns this clonotype: One end of the junction is discordant with germline, which a read error may explain. The chain combines TRBV10-1 with TRBJ2-7; weak D call: TRBD2 (6 bases). Germline CDR1 reads WNHNN; CDR2 reads SYGVQD (reference sequence). This CDR3 is 14 amino acids long. CDR3 loop: CANSATSRKDEQYF. The CDR3 DNA sequence: TGCGCCAACAGTGCCACTAGCAGGAAGGACGAGCAGTACTTC.

Comments on this clonotype: A much larger clone differs by one base, so this may be a read error. This rearrangement joins TRBV28 to TRBJ2-7; D is perhaps TRBD2 (5 bases). Germline V CDR1 and CDR2: MDHEN, SYDVKM. This CDR3 region has 15 residues. V lost 2 bases and J lost 1, with 12 bases in between. The CDR3 is CASSLNRGSSYEQYF. CDR3 DNA sequence: TGTGCCAGCAGTTTAAACCGTGGGAGTTCCTACGAGCAGTACTTC.

Of note for this clonotype: One end of the junction is discordant with germline, which a read error may explain. The rearrangement joins TRBV4-2 to TRBJ2-7, with TRBD2 identical over 14 bases. The length of the CDR3 is 18 residues. In germline, CDR1 is LGHNA, CDR2 YNFKEQ. Here the CDR3 reads CVSSQEGLAGGDRYVQYF. The CDR3 bases are TGTGTCAGCAGCCAAGAAGGACTAGCGGGAGGAGACCGCTACGTGCAGTACTTC.

Concerning this clonotype: The CDR3 does not end in the conserved phenylalanine or tryptophan, so this is likely a read error. V is TRBV7-9 and J is TRBJ2-3, with unresolved D. CDR3 length: 14 amino acids. Germline V gene data show CDR1 as SEHNR and CDR2 as FQNEAQ (reference sequence). CDR3 sequence reads: CASGLITGTDTQYL. The CDR3 nucleotides read TGTGCCAGCGGCTTAATCACGGGCACAGATACGCAGTATCTT.

This rearrangement joins TRBV5-1 to TRBJ2-2; the match to TRBD1 covers 10 bases. Germline V gives CDR1 SGHRS, CDR2 YFSETQ. V was pared by 4 bases and J by 9 bases, with 9 bases of the junction left unmatched. The CDR3 length is 15 residues. For the CDR3, the DNA is TGCGCCAGCAGCAAAGGGACAGGGGTAACCCGGGAGCTGTTTTTT. It is translated as CASSKGTGVTRELFF.

Turning to this clonotype: Since the CDR3 does not end with the conserved phenylalanine or tryptophan, this likely comes from a read error. The CDR3 loop reads CASSRQGLGKDGYTI. For the CDR3, the DNA is TGTGCCAGCAGTAGGCAGGGATTAGGGAAAGATGGCTACACCATC. This chain uses TRBV12-3 or TRBV12-4 with TRBJ1-2; the D gene is possibly TRBD1 (5 bases). V gave up 5 bases and J gave up 6 bases, with 19 bases separating them. CDR3 size: 15 residues.

This clonotype was found many times. The J gene is TRBJ2-7, the V gene TRBV29-1; D gene uncertain. The germline V gene has CDR1 SQVTM and CDR2 ANQGSEA. V was cut by 3 bases and J by 2 bases, with 17 bases left in between. CDR3 length: 15 residues. The DNA of the CDR3 is TGCAGCGTTGAGTTCGCATCACAGAAAACCTACGAGCAGTACTTC. Translated: CSVEFASQKTYEQYF.

The chain couples TRBV20-1 to TRBJ2-2, with D possibly called TRBD1 or TRBD2 (6 bases each). CDR3 length: 14 amino acids. Germline CDR1 reads DFQATT; CDR2 reads SNEGSKA (reference sequence). V lost 3 bases and J lost 5, with 13 bases in between. The CDR3 is CSARRDTITGELFF. In nucleotides, the CDR3 is TGCAGTGCTAGGCGGGACACAATTACCGGGGAGCTGTTTTTT.

In the case of this clonotype: Its ends do not fully match the called genes, so a read error is possible. The gene calls are TRBV28 and TRBJ2-7; 8 bases match TRBD2. There are 15 residues in the CDR3. CDR1 is MDHEN and CDR2 is SYDVKM in the germline V gene. The CDR3 here is CASTLNSGVAYKQYF. CDR3 sequence (DNA): TGTGCCAGCACTTTAAATAGCGGGGTTGCCTACAAGCAGTACTTC.

This clonotype occurred many times. This chain joins TRBV20-1 and TRBJ2-7; D is unclear. V was pared by 3 bases and J by 0 bases, with 6 bases between. Germline CDR1 and CDR2: DFQATT and SNEGSKA (reference sequence). The CDR3 is made up of 12 amino acids. The CDR3 region has the DNA TGCAGTGCTAGTTGGAGCTCCTACGAGCAGTACTTC. This codes for CSASWSSYEQYF.

This clonotype was observed many times. The chain recombines TRBV28 with TRBJ1-4; the match to TRBD1 covers 9 bases. The CDR3 is 15 residues long. Germline V lookup: CDR1 MDHEN, CDR2 SYDVKM. Trimming took 7 bases from V and 8 from J; bases not matched to a gene: 11. The CDR3 here is CASNPLTGGGEKLFF. In nucleotides, the CDR3 is TGTGCCAGCAACCCACTTACAGGGGGCGGGGAAAAACTGTTTTTT.

This clonotype has a single count. An end of the junction differs from the germline gene, which may be a read error. CDR3 region: CASSLGGPKGMNSEAFF. The CDR3, as DNA: TGTGCCAGCAGCTTAGGCGGCCCCAAAGGTATGAACTCTGAAGCATTCTTT. The rearrangement uses TRBV11-2 and TRBJ1-1, with D unclear. The germline CDR1 and CDR2 sequences are SGHAT and FQNNGV. The length of the CDR3 is 17 residues.

As regards this clonotype: As the CDR3 is not closed by the conserved phenylalanine or tryptophan, this likely results from a read error. The gene calls are TRBV12-3 or TRBV12-4 and TRBJ1-2; D is undetermined. The CDR3 spans 11 residues. CDR3 sequence (DNA): TGTGCCAGTAGCTTGGGCTATGGTTACACCTCC. It translates to CASSLGYGYTS.

About this clonotype: The junction and the germline gene differ at one end; a read error may be behind it. This chain's CDR3 is CTSSPNKGEGGSPLHF. CDR3 sequence (DNA): TGTACCAGCAGCCCGAATAAGGGGGAGGGTGGCTCACCCCTCCACTTT. The V and J genes are TRBV4-2 and TRBJ1-6, with D possibly being TRBD1 (6 bases). The CDR3 totals 16 residues. CDR1 is LGHNA and CDR2 is YNFKEQ in the germline V gene.

Ten or more counts support this clonotype. The J gene is TRBJ1-2, the V gene TRBV7-8; D gene ambiguous. Germline assignment: CDR1 SGHVS and CDR2 FQNEAQ. The CDR3 runs 14 residues. With 0 bases removed from V and 4 bases from J, the gap between germline ends came to 9 bases. CDR3 nucleotide sequence: TGTGCCAGCAGCTTAGCGTCGGTGGGCTATGGCTACACCTTC. It yields the protein CASSLASVGYGYTF.

A word on this clonotype: At one of its ends the junction is not consistent with the germline gene, which may arise from a read error. The rearrangement links TRBV6-6 to TRBJ2-7; tentatively, D is TRBD2 (5 bases). The germline gives CDR1 MNHNY, CDR2 SVGAGI (reference sequence). CDR3 length: 13 residues. CDR3 in amino acids: CASNYYGDYEQYF. CDR3 sequence (DNA): TGTGCTAGCAATTACTACGGGGACTACGAGCAGTACTTC.

About this clonotype itself: Lacking the conserved final phenylalanine or tryptophan, this CDR3 likely reflects a read error. This rearrangement joins TRBV29-1 to TRBJ2-3; no firm D call. In germline, CDR1 is SQVTM, CDR2 ANQGSEA. The CDR3 length is 12 residues. The CDR3 protein is CRARGSTDTQYY. The CDR3 bases are TGCAGGGCCAGAGGAAGCACAGATACGCAGTATTAT.

Concerning this clonotype itself: A much larger clone sits a single nucleotide away, making a read error possible. The chain joins TRBV2 to TRBJ1-5; D is unresolved. V was clipped by 5 bases and J by 6 bases, with 5 bases between them. CDR1 and CDR2 (germline): SNHLY, FYNNEI. The CDR3 has 11 residues. For the CDR3, the DNA is TGTGCCAGCAGTATAGGTCAGCCCCAGCATTTT. Translated, it gives CASSIGQPQHF. Complete variable domain (other parts from reference TRBV2 and TRBJ1-5): EPEVTQTPSHQVTQMGQEVILRCVPISNHLYFYWYRQILGQKVEFLVSFYNNEISEKSEIFDDQFSVERPDGSNFTLKIRSTKLEDSAMYFCASSIGQPQHFGDGTRLSIL.